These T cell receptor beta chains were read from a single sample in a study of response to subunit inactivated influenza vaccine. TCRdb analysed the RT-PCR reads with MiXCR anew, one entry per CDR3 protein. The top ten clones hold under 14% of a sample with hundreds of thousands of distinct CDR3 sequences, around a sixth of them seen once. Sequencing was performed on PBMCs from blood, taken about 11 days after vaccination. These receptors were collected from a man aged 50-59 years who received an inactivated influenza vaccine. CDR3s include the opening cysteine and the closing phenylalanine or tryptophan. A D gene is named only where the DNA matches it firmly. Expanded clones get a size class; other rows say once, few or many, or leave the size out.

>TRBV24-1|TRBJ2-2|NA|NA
TGTGCCACCAGTGATCCGCAGAAGGGTTCGACCGGGGAGCTGTTTTTT
CATSDPQKGSTGELFF
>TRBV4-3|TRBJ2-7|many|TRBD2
TGCGCCAGCAGCCAAGATCCCGGGGGGTTCGACGAGCAGTACTTC
CASSQDPGGFDEQYF
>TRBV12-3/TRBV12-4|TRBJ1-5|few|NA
TGTGCCAGCAGTTCGATTGGGGGGACGGGTGATCAGCCCCAGCATTTT
CASSSIGGTGDQPQHF
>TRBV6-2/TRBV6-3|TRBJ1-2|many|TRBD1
TGTGCCAGCAGTTCTACAGGGGGACACTATGGCTACACCTTC
CASSSTGGHYGYTF
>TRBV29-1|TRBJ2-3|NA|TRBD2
TGCAGCGTGGGAGGGACTAGCGGGGGGGCCACAGATACGCAGTATTTT
CSVGGTSGGATDTQYF
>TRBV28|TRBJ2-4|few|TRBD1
TGTGCCAGCAGGGGGACAGGGGGTGGCCCGCACCCCTCTTTAGCCAAAAACATTCAGTACTTC
CASRGTGGGPHPSLAKNIQYF
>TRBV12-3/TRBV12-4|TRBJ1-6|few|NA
TGTGCCAGCAGTCTCAACGGGGATTCACCCCTCCACTTT
CASSLNGDSPLHF
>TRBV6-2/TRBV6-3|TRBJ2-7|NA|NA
TGTGCCAGCAGTTTCCGACTAACCAGCTCCTACGAGCAGTACTTC
CASSFRLTSSYEQYF
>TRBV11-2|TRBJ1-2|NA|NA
TGTGCCAGCAGCTATCCTCAGGGATCAGAAGGTAACTATGGCTACACCTTC
CASSYPQGSEGNYGYTF
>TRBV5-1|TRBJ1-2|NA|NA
TGCGCCAGCAGCTTGGTATCCAGGACAGCTAACTATGGCTACACCTTC
CASSLVSRTANYGYTF
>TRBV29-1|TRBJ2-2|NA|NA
TGCAGCGGACGGGGAGGCGGGGAGCTGTTTTTT
CSGRGGGELFF
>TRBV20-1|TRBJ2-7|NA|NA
TGCAGTGCTAGACCCACTACGGGGGAGCAGTACTTC
CSARPTTGEQYF
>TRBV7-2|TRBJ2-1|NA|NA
TGTGCCAGCAGCTTAGAGTCTCCAGGAAAGTATGAGCAGTTCTTC
CASSLESPGKYEQFF
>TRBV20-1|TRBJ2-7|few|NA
TGCAGTGCTAGAGATCTGGGGTATCAGGACAGCTCGTCCTACGAGCAGTACTTC
CSARDLGYQDSSSYEQYF
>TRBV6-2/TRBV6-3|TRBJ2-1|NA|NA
TGTGCCAGCGTCGGTTCGAGCTCCTACAATGAGCAGTTCTTC
CASVGSSSYNEQFF
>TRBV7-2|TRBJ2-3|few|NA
TGTGCCAGCAGCTTCAGCGGGACAGGTACAGATACGCAGTATTTT
CASSFSGTGTDTQYF
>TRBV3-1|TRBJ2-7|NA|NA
TGTGCCACCTCGACAGCTAGCTCCTACGAGCAGTACTTC
CATSTASSYEQYF
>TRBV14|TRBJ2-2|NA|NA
TGTGCCAGCAGCCAAGATCGGTGGACAACTAGCACCGGGGAGCTGTTTTTT
CASSQDRWTTSTGELFF
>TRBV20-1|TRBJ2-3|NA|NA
TGCAGTGCAGGGACACCCTGGGGGTCAGATACGCAGTATTTT
CSAGTPWGSDTQYF
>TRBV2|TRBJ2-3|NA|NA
TGTGCCAGCAGGACGGAGGGGGACAAGGAGGCGGATACGCAGTATTTT
CASRTEGDKEADTQYF
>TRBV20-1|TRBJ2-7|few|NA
TGCAGTGCTAGAGATATAGGGGGAGGTTACGAGCAGTACTTC
CSARDIGGGYEQYF
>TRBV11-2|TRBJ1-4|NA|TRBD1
TGTGCCAGCAGCTTAAGGACAGGGGCACGTACTACTAATGAAAAACTGTTTTTT
CASSLRTGARTTNEKLFF
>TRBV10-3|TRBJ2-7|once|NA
TGTGCCACCAAAAATGGGGTTGAAACTTTGGACGAGCAGTACTTC
CATKNGVETLDEQYF
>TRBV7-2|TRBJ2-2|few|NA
TGTGCCAGCAGCTTATATTCCGGGGAGCTGTTTTTT
CASSLYSGELFF
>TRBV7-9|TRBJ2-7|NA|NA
TGTGCCAGCAGCCCCCGGGGTCGGCCCTACGAGCAGTACTTC
CASSPRGRPYEQYF